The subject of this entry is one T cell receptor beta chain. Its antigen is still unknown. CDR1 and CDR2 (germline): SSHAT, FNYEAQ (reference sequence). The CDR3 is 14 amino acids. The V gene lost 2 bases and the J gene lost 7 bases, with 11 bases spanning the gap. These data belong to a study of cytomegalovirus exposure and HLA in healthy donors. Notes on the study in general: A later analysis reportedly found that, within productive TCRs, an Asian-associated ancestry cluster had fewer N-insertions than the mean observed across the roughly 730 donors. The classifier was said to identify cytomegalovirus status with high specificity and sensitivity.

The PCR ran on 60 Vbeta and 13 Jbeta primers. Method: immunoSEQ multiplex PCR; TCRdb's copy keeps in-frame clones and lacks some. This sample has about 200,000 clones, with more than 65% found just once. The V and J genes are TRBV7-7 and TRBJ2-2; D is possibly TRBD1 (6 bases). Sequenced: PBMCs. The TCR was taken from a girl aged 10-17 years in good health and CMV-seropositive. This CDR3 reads CASSLQGLGGELFF. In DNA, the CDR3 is TGTGCCAGCAGCTTACAGGGGTTAGGCGGGGAGCTGTTTTTT.